This section outlines one T cell receptor beta chain sequence together with its context. The target antigen is unknown. One entry per CDR3 protein results from TCRdb running MiXCR on the 5' RACE reads. The sample gives under 800,000 distinct CDR3 sequences, 21% of which show up once; about 4.3% is in the top ten. The data derive from a study of identical twins. Study-wide findings and caveats: High-abundance cord blood beta clonotypes had fewer insertions; memory repertoires showed none.

The CDR3 length is 15 residues. Unmatched junction bases numbered 12, after V lost 7 bases and J lost 8 bases. Germline CDR1 reads MNHEY; CDR2 reads SMNVEV (reference sequence). The same specimen was also included in a second study, on T cells expressing NK-cell markers. That source notes: T cells sorted in several experiments were restricted to alpha-beta TCR T cells by an anti-gamma-delta TCR antibody. Of the CD8+ T cells in about 6 donors, roughly 1.0-7.5% belonged to dominant NKG2C+ clonotypes.

The rearrangement uses TRBV27 and TRBJ2-1, with 9 bases aligning to TRBD2. Sequenced input: PBMCs. The receptor was isolated from a woman younger than 35 in good health. CDR3 nucleotides: TGTGCCAGCACAGAGCGGGGGGTTACCGGGGATGAGCAGTTCTTC. It codes for CASTERGVTGDEQFF.